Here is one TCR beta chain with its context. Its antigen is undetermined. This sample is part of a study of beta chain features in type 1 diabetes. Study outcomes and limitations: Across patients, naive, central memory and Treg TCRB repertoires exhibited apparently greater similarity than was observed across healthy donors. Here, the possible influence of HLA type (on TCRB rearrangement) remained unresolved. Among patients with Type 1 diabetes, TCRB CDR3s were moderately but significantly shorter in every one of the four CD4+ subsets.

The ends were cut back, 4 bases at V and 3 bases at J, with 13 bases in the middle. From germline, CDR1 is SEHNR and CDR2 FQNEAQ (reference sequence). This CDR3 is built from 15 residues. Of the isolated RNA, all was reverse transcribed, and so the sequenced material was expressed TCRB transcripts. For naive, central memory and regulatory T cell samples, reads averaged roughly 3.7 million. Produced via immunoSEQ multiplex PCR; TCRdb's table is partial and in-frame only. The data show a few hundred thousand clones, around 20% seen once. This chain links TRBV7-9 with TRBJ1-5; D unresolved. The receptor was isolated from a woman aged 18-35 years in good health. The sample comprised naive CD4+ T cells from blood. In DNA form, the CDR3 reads TGTGCCAGCAGCTCGGCAGGTCAGCCCAATCAGCCCCAGCATTTT. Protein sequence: CASSSAGQPNQPQHF.